This T cell receptor (beta chain) was identified in a study of vaccination effects on CD4 cells after COVID-19. On the study more broadly: Post-vaccine sample collection fell at a median of 72 days after the second dose.

Remarks on this clone: Its antigen is still unknown.

Whole-study results and caveats: In the late period after vaccination, infection- and vaccine-induced clones contracted markedly.

Antigen-specific CD4+ T cells were expanded (with viral peptide pools) by the ViraFEST assay ahead of sequencing. Between days 10 and 11 of culture, CD4+ T cells were separated out. Of the BNT162b2 and mRNA-1273 vaccines, participants received two doses of one or the other. Absence of prior SARS-CoV-2 infection characterized the vaccine recipients, who showed negative nucleocapsid antibodies. On day 3 and again on day 7, half the medium was replaced with IL-2 medium. Method: immunoSEQ multiplex PCR; TCRdb's copy keeps in-frame clones and lacks some. Among around 25,000 clones listed, 60% to 80% were seen once. The germline V gene has CDR1 LNHDA and CDR2 SQIVND (reference sequence). The ends were cut back, 3 bases at V and 9 bases at J, with 12 bases in the middle. The CDR3 has 13 residues.

The source material was CD4+ T cells from PBMCs cultured with SARS-CoV-2 spike peptides, sampled after COVID-19 vaccination. The clonotype originates from a human donor who received a COVID-19 vaccine. Some clones in this sample may be carry-over from other donors' samples. The rearrangement links TRBV19 to TRBJ1-5; D call uncertain. The CDR3, as DNA: TGTGCCAGTAGTATTTTAAGTTTTCCGCCCCAGCATTTT. Translating gives CASSILSFPPQHF.